One sample yielded the 8 T cell receptor beta chains listed below, sequenced in a study of T-cell memory formation after mild COVID-19. TCRdb analysed the 5' RACE reads with MiXCR anew, one entry per CDR3 protein. The sample records under 650,000 distinct CDR3 sequences, roughly 18% being singletons. The source material was PBMCs or a T cell subset sorted from them (not recorded which). Receptor source: an adult woman who had mild COVID-19 (a few samples of this study predate the infection). Cell type and time point are not known.

The V and J genes are TRBV12-3 or TRBV12-4 and TRBJ2-7; D is possibly TRBD2 (5 bases). V lost 0 bases and J lost 1, with 10 bases in between. The CDR3 loop spans 15 amino acids. The CDR3 here is CASSLAGGKSYEQYF. The CDR3 bases are TGTGCCAGCAGTTTAGCAGGAGGTAAATCCTACGAGCAGTACTTC.

The rearrangement uses TRBV12-3 or TRBV12-4 and TRBJ2-7; tentative D call: TRBD1 (7 bases). Trimming stripped 7 bases from V and 2 bases from J, with 15 bases between. The CDR3 has 14 residues. The CDR3 sequence: CASTLGGQAYEQYF. In nucleotides, the CDR3 is TGTGCCAGCACCTTGGGAGGACAGGCCTACGAGCAGTACTTC.

There are a few counts of this clonotype. This rearrangement joins TRBV5-1 to TRBJ2-7, with 10 bases lining up with TRBD2. The CDR3 has 14 residues. The germline V gene encodes CDR1 SGHRS and CDR2 YFSETQ. Unmatched junction bases numbered 7, after V lost 6 bases and J lost 4 bases. CDR3 coding DNA: TGCGCCAGCACGTTAGCGGGAGGTGGGTACGAGCAGTACTTC. Amino acid sequence: CASTLAGGGYEQYF.

The V call is TRBV24-1, the J call TRBJ2-1; 16 bases are shared with TRBD2. V gave up 5 bases and J gave up 0 bases; unmatched junction bases: 12. Germline CDR1 KGHDR, CDR2 SFDVKD. The CDR3 extends over 21 amino acids. CDR3 sequence reads: CATSGPGLAGGSESSYNEQFF. In nucleotides, the CDR3 is TGTGCCACCAGTGGCCCGGGACTAGCGGGAGGGTCGGAGAGCTCCTACAATGAGCAGTTCTTC.

This clonotype was observed a handful of times. The chain links TRBV7-9 to TRBJ2-1; 9 positions match TRBD1. This CDR3 has 15 residues. Losses at the gene ends were 5 bases for V and 12 bases for J; bases not matched to a gene: 14. Germline CDR1 SEHNR, CDR2 FQNEAQ (reference sequence). For the CDR3, the DNA is TGTGCCAGCAGCGTCGGACAGGGGTCCAGTAACTGGCAGTTCTTC. It encodes CASSVGQGSSNWQFF.

The chain recombines TRBV9 with TRBJ2-7; 10 nucleotides line up with TRBD1. After removal of 4 bases from V and 0 bases from J, the junction contained 4 bases not matched to a gene. In germline, CDR1 is SGDLS, CDR2 YYNGEE. This CDR3 comprises 15 residues. This CDR3 is CASSPGQGDSYEQYF. CDR3 coding DNA: TGTGCCAGCAGCCCCGGACAGGGGGACTCCTACGAGCAGTACTTC.

V and J are TRBV6-4 and TRBJ1-2; 7 positions match TRBD1. This CDR3 spans 15 amino acids. Germline V gives CDR1 MRHNA, CDR2 SNTAGT. Unmatched junction bases numbered 6, after V lost 3 bases and J lost 2 bases. The CDR3 nucleotides read TGTGCCAGCAGTGAAACGATACAGGGGAACTATGGCTACACCTTC. Translation: CASSETIQGNYGYTF.

The V and J genes are TRBV4-3 and TRBJ1-1, with TRBD1 matching over 9 bases. CDR3 size: 17 residues. Germline V gene data show CDR1 as LGHNA and CDR2 as YSLEER. V dropped 1 base and J dropped 0; count of bases not matched to a gene: 6. This CDR3 reads CASSQVPGQGMNTEAFF. In DNA form, the CDR3 reads TGCGCCAGCAGCCAAGTCCCGGGACAGGGAATGAACACTGAAGCTTTCTTT.